A selection of T cell receptor beta chains follows, all from one sample in a study of blood T cells in healthy people across ages. TCRdb reprocessed the 5' RACE reads with MiXCR, giving one entry per CDR3 protein. The sample yields around 1,000,000 distinct CDR3 sequences, roughly a quarter seen once. The same sample was also studied in work on T cells of mothers and their children.

The sample was blood. All receptors derive from a girl aged 2-10 years in good health. CDR3s include the opening cysteine and the closing phenylalanine or tryptophan. The D gene is left open where the match is weak. For some rows the clone size is stated as once, few or many, or as a class when expanded; others skip it.

d_call j_call clone_size v_call cdr3_nt cdr3_aa
TRBD1 TRBJ1-2 - TRBV7-2 TGTGCCAGCAGCTTAAGCTTCACAGGGGAATATGGCTACACCTTC CASSLSFTGEYGYTF
- TRBJ1-2 - TRBV10-3 TGTGCCATCAGTGCTCTTTCCCAAAACTATGGCTACACCTTC CAISALSQNYGYTF
- TRBJ1-4 few TRBV20-1 TGCAGTGCCAGCTGGACAGCTTCGGGAGAAAAACTGTTTTTT CSASWTASGEKLFF
- TRBJ2-3 - TRBV29-1 TGCAGCGTTGAAGGCCACCGTGGGGCAGATACGCAGTATTTT CSVEGHRGADTQYF
TRBD2 TRBJ2-5 - TRBV29-1 TGCAGCCCCCGGGGGGGGGACGGAGAGACCCAGTACTTC CSPRGGDGETQYF
TRBD1 TRBJ1-3 - TRBV19 TGTGCCAGTAGTATCGTCCAGACAGGGTCTGGAAACACCATATATTTT CASSIVQTGSGNTIYF
- TRBJ2-1 - TRBV6-4 TGTGCCAGCAGTGAACAGGGAGGGAATGAGCAGTTCTTC CASSEQGGNEQFF
TRBD2 TRBJ2-1 few TRBV20-1 TGCAGTGCTAGAGGTAGCGGGAGGGGCGATGAGCAGTTCTTC CSARGSGRGDEQFF
- TRBJ2-7 few TRBV5-1 TGCGCCAGCAACGCCGGCTCTAGAACGGGGGATCGGCGCTACGAGCAGTACTTC CASNAGSRTGDRRYEQYF
- TRBJ2-7 few TRBV3-1 TGTGCCAGCAGCCTGACTTCCGGGCCAGTACCCTACGAGCAGTACTTC CASSLTSGPVPYEQYF